This TCR beta chain was captured by sequencing in a study of graft-versus-host responses after intestinal transplantation. At the level of the study: Isolated intestinal, liver-intestinal, or multivisceral transplants were what recipients had. Every recipient had anti-thymocyte globulin induction and three to four years of tacrolimus plus steroids.

This table comes from immunoSEQ multiplex PCR, and its TCRdb copy is limited to in-frame clones, with some not included. This table holds just under 100,000 clones, 90% found once. General study points: In recipient marrow, GvH clones were found, and some appeared first in ileum or blood.

In this sample, this clone turned up once. Its antigen is not identified. This CDR3 has 13 amino acids. V lost 5 bases, J lost 5 bases, and 10 bases lay in between. CDR1 MNHEY and CDR2 SMNVEV come from the germline V gene (reference sequence). This chain connects TRBV27 to TRBJ1-5; D gene ambiguous. The specimen was PBMCs, collected just under 460 days after intestinal transplant. This receptor was identified in a human patient who received an intestinal transplant, so some T cells may come from the graft donor. The CDR3 sequence is CASSPKQDQPQHF. DNA of the CDR3: TGTGCCAGCAGTCCAAAACAAGATCAGCCCCAGCATTTT.